The rows below give T cell receptor beta chains drawn from one sample of a study of T cells in localized non-small cell lung cancer. The data were produced by immunoSEQ multiplex PCR, yet TCRdb's version contains in-frame clones alone and is incomplete. The sample comprises around 33,000 clones, 92% of which are singletons, and approximately 2% rests with the top ten. This specimen consisted of peripheral blood, obtained before any cancer treatment. The receptor set was obtained from a female donor over 55 with stage I lung adenocarcinoma. CDR3s include the opening cysteine and the closing phenylalanine or tryptophan. Fields, in order: J gene, V gene, clone size, D gene, CDR3 protein, CDR3 DNA. D genes are given only for firm matches. Some rows mark clone size as missing; the rest say once, few, many or name a class of expanded clone.

TRBJ1-3,TRBV5-1,.,.,CASSAGQMLGNTIYF,TGCGCCAGCAGCGCTGGACAGATGCTTGGAAACACCATATATTTT
TRBJ2-5,TRBV9,.,.,CASSLRWGEETQYF,TGTGCCAGCAGCCTCCGGTGGGGAGAAGAGACCCAGTACTTC
TRBJ2-3,TRBV5-1,.,.,CASSLMGPDTDTQYF,TGCGCCAGCAGCTTGATGGGACCCGACACAGATACGCAGTATTTT
TRBJ1-3,TRBV23-1,.,.,CAILQTGLSSGNTIYF,TGCGCCATCCTCCAAACAGGGTTATCCTCTGGAAACACCATATATTTT
TRBJ1-5,TRBV30,once,.,CAWSTAPLNQPQHF,TGTGCCTGGAGTACCGCCCCGCTCAATCAGCCCCAGCATTTT
TRBJ2-7,TRBV5-4,.,.,CASSPEGWDEQYF,TGTGCCAGCAGCCCCGAAGGGTGGGACGAGCAGTACTTC
TRBJ2-7,TRBV7-9,.,.,CASSLEREREQYF,TGTGCCAGCAGCTTAGAAAGGGAGCGGGAGCAGTACTTC
TRBJ2-7,TRBV6-5,.,TRBD1,CASSQGTVYEQYF,TGTGCCAGCAGTCAGGGGACAGTCTACGAGCAGTACTTC
TRBJ2-7,TRBV7-9,.,.,CASSSNLQAHEQYF,TGTGCCAGCAGCTCTAACTTACAGGCCCACGAGCAGTACTTC
TRBJ2-3,TRBV6-1,.,.,CASSVDRTDTQYF,TGTGCCAGCAGTGTGGACCGCACAGATACGCAGTATTTT
TRBJ2-7,TRBV7-2,once,TRBD2,CASSSRTSVPYEQYF,TGTGCCAGCAGCTCCAGGACTAGCGTGCCCTACGAGCAGTACTTC
TRBJ2-1,TRBV19,.,.,CASFGGLVGEQFF,TGTGCCAGCTTCGGGGGGCTGGTAGGTGAGCAGTTCTTC
TRBJ1-2,TRBV19,.,.,CASSLLPSNYGYTF,TGTGCCAGTAGCCTGTTACCATCTAACTATGGCTACACCTTC
TRBJ2-5,TRBV18,.,.,CASSRDPGPETQYF,TGTGCCAGCTCTCGGGACCCAGGGCCAGAGACCCAGTACTTC
TRBJ2-5,TRBV9,.,TRBD2,CASSVGGGGVPETQYF,TGTGCCAGCAGCGTAGGTGGCGGGGGGGTTCCAGAGACCCAGTACTTC
TRBJ2-3,TRBV7-2,.,.,CASNRGPATDTQYF,TGTGCCAGCAATCGGGGACCTGCTACAGATACGCAGTATTTT
TRBJ2-5,TRBV7-9,.,.,CASTQSWQGETQYF,TGTGCCAGCACCCAGTCATGGCAAGGAGAGACCCAGTACTTC
TRBJ2-2,TRBV27,.,.,CASSLTRRNTGELFF,TGTGCCAGCAGCCTGACTAGAAGGAACACCGGGGAGCTGTTTTTT
TRBJ1-1,TRBV11-2,.,.,CASRHRPDTEAFF,TGTGCCAGCCGACATCGGCCGGACACTGAAGCTTTCTTT
TRBJ1-1,TRBV28,.,.,CASTRRGGWTEAFF,TGTGCCAGCACTCGACGGGGGGGTTGGACTGAAGCTTTCTTT
TRBJ1-6,TRBV7-2,.,.,CASSFRSGENSPLHF,TGTGCCAGCAGCTTTCGGAGCGGCGAGAATTCACCCCTCCACTTT
TRBJ2-5,TRBV7-2,.,TRBD2,CASTLLRTSGGDETQYF,TGTGCCAGCACCCTCCTAAGGACTAGCGGGGGTGATGAGACCCAGTACTTC
TRBJ1-2,TRBV10-1,.,.,CASSGTAPYGYTF,TGCGCCAGCAGTGGGACAGCGCCCTATGGCTACACCTTC
TRBJ1-2,TRBV19,.,.,CASSLRGHSYGYTF,TGTGCCAGTAGCCTCCGGGGACATAGCTATGGCTACACCTTC
TRBJ2-5,TRBV18,.,.,CASSSGPKQETQYF,TGTGCCAGCTCATCGGGACCAAAACAAGAGACCCAGTACTTC
TRBJ2-5,TRBV6-1,.,.,CASSEVGGDETQYF,TGTGCCAGCAGTGAAGTAGGAGGGGACGAGACCCAGTACTTC
TRBJ2-1,TRBV5-4,.,TRBD2,CASRPGLASYNEQFF,TGTGCCAGCAGACCGGGACTAGCTTCCTACAATGAGCAGTTCTTC
TRBJ1-5,TRBV12-5,.,TRBD1,CASGWDSYNQPQHF,TGTGCTAGTGGTTGGGACAGCTACAATCAGCCCCAGCATTTT
TRBJ2-5,TRBV6-6,.,.,CASSTARETQYF,TGTGCCAGCAGTACGGCGCGCGAGACCCAGTACTTC
TRBJ2-7,TRBV6-4,once,.,CASSGSSRVPYEQYF,TGTGCCAGCAGTGGCTCTTCCAGGGTGCCCTACGAGCAGTACTTC
TRBJ1-6,TRBV19,once,.,CASSLGVGSPLHF,TGTGCCAGTAGTCTCGGGGTTGGGTCACCCCTCCACTTT
TRBJ1-5,TRBV19,.,.,CASSMVKPYSQAINQPQHF,TGTGCCAGTAGTATGGTCAAACCCTACTCACAGGCCATCAATCAGCCCCAGCATTTT
TRBJ1-2,TRBV15,.,.,CATSRQPDSGYTF,TGTGCCACCAGCAGACAACCTGATTCTGGCTACACCTTC
TRBJ1-2,TRBV6-5,once,TRBD1,CASSFRQGIGYTF,TGTGCCAGCAGCTTCCGACAGGGTATTGGCTACACCTTC
TRBJ2-7,TRBV6-6,.,.,CASSRDNNEQYF,TGTGCCAGCAGTCGCGACAATAACGAGCAGTACTTC
TRBJ1-5,TRBV21-1,.,.,CPTGGSHSNQPQHF,TGTCCAACGGGGGGTTCTCATAGCAATCAGCCCCAGCATTTT
TRBJ2-7,TRBV5-1,.,.,CASSSNNGPLYEQYF,TGCGCCAGCAGCTCGAATAACGGGCCTCTCTACGAGCAGTACTTC
TRBJ2-2,TRBV6-5,.,.,CASSPGQNTGELFF,TGTGCCAGCAGCCCGGGACAGAACACCGGGGAGCTGTTTTTT
TRBJ1-3,TRBV30,few,TRBD1,CASGTGGGNTIYF,TGTGCCTCCGGGACAGGGGGGGGAAACACCATATATTTT
TRBJ2-7,TRBV9,.,.,CASSVTLGVSEEQYF,TGTGCCAGCAGCGTAACTTTGGGGGTTTCTGAGGAGCAGTACTTC
TRBJ1-1,TRBV11-2,.,.,CASSSDTEAFF,TGTGCCAGCAGCTCGGACACTGAAGCTTTCTTT
TRBJ2-1,TRBV5-1,.,.,CASSSPGESYNEQFF,TGCGCCAGCAGCTCCCCCGGGGAGTCCTACAATGAGCAGTTCTTC